This entry lists 14 T cell receptor beta chains sequenced from one sample in a study of blood T cell repertoires in COVID-19. The table came from immunoSEQ multiplex PCR; TCRdb's copy has only in-frame clones and leaves some out. The data show roughly 230,000 clones, roughly nine tenths seen once. The sequenced sample consisted of peripheral blood. These receptor sequences come from a woman in her thirties or forties who had recovered from COVID-19.

The V call is TRBV5-6, the J call TRBJ2-7; D perhaps matches TRBD2 (7 bases). CDR3 length: 13 residues. In germline, CDR1 is SGHDT, CDR2 YYEEEE. Trimming took 0 bases from V and 4 from J, leaving 8 bases between them. The CDR3 is CASSLEGGYEQYF. The CDR3 DNA reads as TGTGCCAGCAGCTTGGAGGGGGGGTACGAGCAGTACTTC.

V is TRBV10-3 and J is TRBJ1-1; a possible D gene is TRBD1 (5 bases). V was pared by 6 bases and J by 5 bases, with 19 bases between. Germline loops: CDR1 ENHRY, CDR2 SYGVKD. The CDR3 spans 15 residues. The CDR3 DNA reads as TGTGCCATCAGCAATCGTTCTGGGGGAGGGACTGAAGCTTTCTTT. Translating it yields CAISNRSGGGTEAFF.

The chain carries TRBV6-2 or TRBV6-3 and TRBJ2-3; D uncertain. CDR3 length equals 12 residues. V shed 0 bases and J shed 7 bases, with 5 bases lying between them. Germline assignment: CDR1 MNHEY and CDR2 SVGEGT. The CDR3 region is CASSYSTYTQYF. DNA of the CDR3: TGTGCCAGCAGTTACTCTACTTATACGCAGTATTTT.

V usage is TRBV6-6 and J usage is TRBJ1-3; TRBD1 might be the D (5 bases). Trimming removed 6 bases at V and 2 bases at J, with 14 bases between. In germline, CDR1 is MNHNY, CDR2 SVGAGI (reference sequence). The CDR3 spans 15 residues. The CDR3 DNA sequence: TGTGCCAGCAGCCGACGTGGGGGGGCTGGAAACACCATATATTTT. It translates to CASSRRGGAGNTIYF.

The rearrangement uses TRBV25-1 and TRBJ1-6, with 9 bases fitting TRBD1. The CDR3 is 15 residues long. Germline V gene data show CDR1 as MGHDK and CDR2 as SYGVNS. V lost 4 bases and J lost 6; bases outside the gene matches: 4. Here the CDR3 DNA reads TGTGCCAGCAGTGGGGGACAGGGACGTAATTCACCCCTCCACTTT. This translates into CASSGGQGRNSPLHF.

The chain is built from TRBV30 and TRBJ2-3; D is unresolved. In germline, CDR1 is GTSNPN, CDR2 SVGIG (reference sequence). The ends were cut back, 0 bases at V and 3 bases at J, with 7 bases in the middle. The CDR3 has 13 residues. The CDR3 DNA is TGTGCCTGGAGTGTAGGCGGAACAGATACGCAGTATTTT. The encoded protein is CAWSVGGTDTQYF.

The rearrangement joins TRBV11-2 to TRBJ2-7; D call uncertain. The CDR3 is 16 amino acids. V lost 3 bases and J lost 0, with 15 bases in between. Germline V lookup: CDR1 SGHAT, CDR2 FQNNGV. This chain's CDR3 is CASSFSTRRSSYEQYF. In DNA form, the CDR3 reads TGTGCCAGCAGCTTCAGTACTCGGCGGAGCTCCTACGAGCAGTACTTC. Based on the CDR3 plus reference TRBV11-2 and TRBJ2-7, the full variable domain is EAGVAQSPRYKIIEKRQSVAFWCNPISGHATLYWYQQILGQGPKLLIQFQNNGVVDDSQLPKDRFSAERLKGVDSTLKIQPAKLEDSAVYLCASSFSTRRSSYEQYFGPGTRLTVT.

The chain links TRBV18 to TRBJ1-1; D gene ambiguous. This CDR3 has 15 residues. The germline gives CDR1 KGHSH, CDR2 LQKENI. V was cut by 0 bases and J by 6 bases, with 14 bases left in between. This CDR3 reads CASSPPSGLDAEAFF. As DNA, the CDR3 is TGTGCCAGCTCACCACCAAGCGGGCTGGACGCTGAAGCTTTCTTT.

The chain recombines TRBV28 with TRBJ1-5, with TRBD1 identical over 7 bases. There are 14 residues in the CDR3. After removal of 4 bases from V and 2 bases from J, the junction contained 2 bases not matched to a gene. CDR1 is MDHEN, CDR2 SYDVKM, per germline. Here the CDR3 DNA reads TGTGCCAGCAGTTCCGGGACAGGCAATCAGCCCCAGCATTTT. Residues: CASSSGTGNQPQHF.

The V gene is TRBV6-5, the J gene TRBJ2-7; TRBD1 agrees at 9 bases. The V gene end was trimmed by 4 bases and the J gene end by 0 bases; junction bases not matched to a gene: 7. Germline CDR1 MNHEY, CDR2 SVGAGI. The CDR3 runs 16 residues. DNA of the CDR3: TGTGCCAGCAGTTTTCCGACGGACAGGGGCTCCTACGAGCAGTACGTC. It yields the protein CASSFPTDRGSYEQYV.

The CDR3 region is CASRIPGQGAEQYF. The CDR3, as DNA: TGTGCCAGCAGGATACCGGGACAGGGTGCCGAGCAGTACTTC. V and J are TRBV27 and TRBJ2-7; 9 nucleotides agree with TRBD1. The trim removed 6 bases at V and 6 bases at J, leaving 9 bases unmatched. Germline CDR1 and CDR2: MNHEY and SMNVEV (reference sequence). The CDR3 is 14 residues long.

The V gene is TRBV15, the J gene TRBJ1-2; D ambiguous. Looked up from germline, CDR1 is LNHNV and CDR2 is YYDKDF (reference sequence). There are 14 residues in the CDR3. V lost 1 base and J 2 bases, leaving 8 bases between the germline ends. The CDR3 DNA is TGTGCCACCAGCAGAGTTTGGGCAAACTATGGCTACACCTTC. The encoded protein is CATSRVWANYGYTF.

V is TRBV18 and J is TRBJ2-3; the D is unclear. Between the trimmed V and J ends, which lost 2 bases and 4 bases, there was a span of 7 bases. Germline V CDR1 and CDR2: KGHSH, LQKENI. The CDR3 sequence is 13 residues long. This CDR3 reads CASSPVESDTQYF. DNA for the CDR3: TGTGCCAGCTCACCAGTCGAGTCAGATACGCAGTATTTT. Together with reference TRBV18 and TRBJ2-3, the CDR3 gives the full variable domain: NAGVMQNPRHLVRRRGQEARLRCSPMKGHSHVYWYRQLPEEGLKFMVYLQKENIIDESGMPKERFSAEFPKEGPSILRIQQVVRGDSAAYFCASSPVESDTQYFGPGTRLTVL.

The CDR3 sequence is CAWSRGWGSYEQYF. The CDR3 nucleotides are TGTGCCTGGAGTCGGGGTTGGGGATCCTACGAGCAGTACTTC. The chain combines TRBV30 with TRBJ2-7, with D possibly TRBD2 on 5 matching bases. Germline CDR1 reads GTSNPN; CDR2 reads SVGIG (reference sequence). The CDR3 is 14 amino acids. Trimming removed 2 bases from V and 1 base from J, with 12 bases in between.